What follows are 3 T cell receptor beta chains derived from one specimen sequenced in a study of T cell responses to AZD1222 COVID-19 vaccine. TCRdb keeps only in-frame clones here, not all; method: immunoSEQ multiplex PCR. Among over 100,000 clones listed, approximately 91% were seen once. Sequencing used peripheral blood, obtained on day 0 of AZD1222 vaccination. Every receptor here comes from an adult in good health.

This clone came up once. This chain's CDR3 is CASSLRPDQPQHF. Written as DNA, the CDR3 is TGTGCCAGCAGCTTGCGCCCCGATCAGCCCCAGCATTTT. V usage is TRBV13 and J usage is TRBJ1-5; no firm D call. The CDR3 totals 13 residues. Per germline, CDR1 PRHDT and CDR2 FYEKMQ (reference sequence). Trimming removed 3 bases from V and 5 bases from J, with 8 bases in between.

This chain uses TRBV6-5 with TRBJ1-5; 7 bases agree with TRBD1. V dropped 6 bases and J dropped 4; count of bases not matched to a gene: 9. From germline, CDR1 is MNHEY and CDR2 SVGAGI. This CDR3 has 15 residues. The DNA for the CDR3 is TGTGCCAGCAGCCCCCAGGGGGTGGCAAATCAGCCCCAGCATTTT. Translation gives CASSPQGVANQPQHF.

J is TRBJ2-7 and V is TRBV27, with a weak D call TRBD1 (5 bases). Trimming removed 3 bases at V and 2 bases at J, with 11 bases between. The germline gives CDR1 MNHEY, CDR2 SMNVEV (reference sequence). The CDR3 has 14 residues. The CDR3 DNA sequence: TGTGCCAGCAGTTTTTCAGGGCCTCCCTACGAGCAGTACTTC. Residues: CASSFSGPPYEQYF.